Detailed here is one T cell receptor beta chain. The target of this receptor is not known. No base-level quality is on record; no much larger clone is a single base apart. The immunoSEQ Assay, a bias-controlled multiplex PCR, was used to amplify TCRbeta CDR3 regions from genomic DNA. Per the original workflow: Nucleated cell counts per sample were estimated from amplification of reference gene primers within the assay. To quantify the absolute abundance of each unique TCRbeta CDR3 rearrangement, sequence reads were collapsed and filtered. For each sample, productive Simpson clonality was calculated as the square root of Simpson's diversity index across productive rearrangements. TCRdb took over this immuneACCESS table, retaining in-frame rearrangements with V and J assigned. Such tables are incomplete; in checked studies, under half of the missing clones stem from an unresolved V gene, and the remainder is unexplained. Clonal size and the V and J genes are those of that table, whereas D and trimming came from the DNA. This sample comprises over 75,000 clones, about nine tenths of them detected only once. The ten largest make up approximately 1.6% of the sample.

The collaborating institutions used their own protocols to collect whole blood in K2EDTA tubes. Collaborator samples were shipped for TCRbeta analysis as frozen whole blood, isolated PBMCs, or DNA extracted from either sample type. The data stem from a study of blood T cell repertoires in COVID-19 (TCRdb year 2020). Study-wide context: Samples covering the acute and convalescent phases of COVID-19 were provided by collaborators in the United States, Italy and Spain. The sample metadata nearly always contained a de-identified subject ID, COVID-19 status, age in years and sex. A freely available public database, intended as a resource for researchers studying the immune response to SARS-CoV-2, is where the repertoires were released. Subjects who had been exposed to COVID-19, were actively infected with it, or had recovered from it provided the deeply sampled blood TCRbeta repertoires that made up the dataset. Where available, HLA class I and class II types were taken from metadata supplied by the sample provider and were not determined by assay-based typing. The material from the prospective study consisted of cDNA or gDNA derived from T cells, B-cell-depleted T cells, or PBMCs. The samples were drawn from the first 160 participants of the ongoing ImmuneRACE study and from over 950 subjects provided by 6 global collaborators.

General conclusions and limits of the study: The quantity of clinical and demographic metadata differed by source and by participant and was supplied without curation.

The TCR sequence derives from a human donor with active COVID-19. The donor label of this sample is uncertain. Sequencing was done on a sample of peripheral blood.

The DNA reads TGTGCCAGCAGCCCCCTGTACCAAGAGACCCAGTACTTC. Its product reads: CASSPLYQETQYF. The V and J genes are TRBV7-2 and TRBJ2-5; the D gene identity is not certain. Looking up the germline V gene yields CDR1 SGHTA and CDR2 FQGNSA. V sheds 5 bases and J sheds 0 bases, leaving 7 bases between their ends. The CDR3 spans 13 residues, from the cysteine through the phenylalanine. Only the CDR3 DNA stays, 39 bases, in frame from base 1.